A single sample gave rise to the 14 T cell receptor beta chains below, sequenced in a study of CD8+CD57+ T cells in acquired aplastic anemia. Genomic DNA, the template, was used for profiling of the TCR beta VDJ and CDR3. TCRdb called the reads again in MiXCR, with one record for every CDR3 protein. The sample shows about 190,000 distinct CDR3 sequences, 54% of them seen only once. Sequenced: sorted CD4+, CD8+, or CD8+CD57+ T cells (not recorded which) from PBMCs. The receptors here all came from a human donor in good health, serving as a control.

As regards this clonotype: The CDR3 does not end in the conserved phenylalanine or tryptophan, so this is likely a read error. The chain couples TRBV7-6 to TRBJ1-6, with a weak D call TRBD1 (6 bases). In germline, CDR1 is SGHVS, CDR2 FNYEAQ. The CDR3 has 13 amino acids. V dropped 5 bases and J dropped 16 bases, with 18 bases sitting between them. CDR3 region: CASSQAEQGPLHL. The DNA of the CDR3 is TGTGCCAGCAGCCAAGCCGAACAGGGACCTCTCCACCTT.

This clonotype was counted a few times. The chain recombines TRBV7-3 with TRBJ2-5; D gene uncertain. Trimming left V 4 bases short and J 5 bases short, with 8 bases between. Germline CDR1 SGHTA, CDR2 FQGTGA. This CDR3 is 12 amino acids long. CDR3 amino acids: CASSSSGETQYF. The CDR3 DNA follows: TGTGCCAGCAGCTCCTCCGGGGAGACCCAGTACTTC.

As to this clonotype: A clone one base away is much larger, so this may be a read error. The chain links TRBV5-5 to TRBJ2-5; 14 bases align to TRBD2. Per the germline V gene, CDR1 is SGHKS and CDR2 is YYEKEE (reference sequence). This CDR3 spans 16 amino acids. The CDR3 region is CASSHLTSGGAKTQYF. The DNA for the CDR3 is TGCGCCAGCAGCCACCTGACTAGCGGGGGGGCGAAGACCCAGTACTTC.

This chain joins TRBV6-4 and TRBJ1-6; 7 bases are shared with TRBD1. This CDR3 region has 16 residues. From germline, CDR1 is MRHNA and CDR2 SNTAGT. The V gene end was trimmed by 0 bases and the J gene end by 5 bases; junction bases not matched to a gene: 4. The CDR3 region is CASSDSTGNNNSPLHF. The CDR3 DNA reads TGTGCCAGCAGTGACTCGACAGGGAATAATAATTCACCCCTCCACTTT.

The chain uses TRBV7-8 and TRBJ1-6; possibly TRBD1 for D (6 bases). Germline V gene sequence: CDR1 SGHVS, CDR2 FQNEAQ. The CDR3 has 15 amino acids. Trimming took off 7 bases at V and 9 bases at J, with 19 bases between the two ends. The DNA for the CDR3 is TGTGCCAGCACCCCAGCTGGGGGGCTTAGTTCACCCCTCCACTTT. Protein product: CASTPAGGLSSPLHF.

This clonotype was detected once. The rearrangement links TRBV18 to TRBJ1-4; no clear D. Trimming pared 1 base from V and 0 bases from J, leaving 6 bases between. This CDR3 has 15 residues. Germline V gives CDR1 KGHSH, CDR2 LQKENI. The CDR3 nucleotides read TGTGCCAGCTCACCACGCGATGCAACTAATGAAAAACTGTTTTTT. Translation: CASSPRDATNEKLFF.

The rearrangement uses TRBV24-1 and TRBJ2-7; D remains ambiguous. The CDR3 is 13 residues long. The ends were cut back, 7 bases at V and 3 bases at J, with 12 bases in the middle. Germline CDR1 reads KGHDR; CDR2 reads SFDVKD. The CDR3 coding sequence is TGTGCCACCAGCTCCCCGGGTAGCTACGAGCAGTACTTC. This encodes CATSSPGSYEQYF.

J is TRBJ2-7 and V is TRBV10-1; no reliable D call. The CDR3 covers 14 residues. V was trimmed by 3 bases and J by 4 bases, leaving 13 bases between them. Germline V lookup: CDR1 WNHNN, CDR2 SYGVQD (reference sequence). The CDR3 DNA reads as TGCGCCAGCAGTGATGGGGTCTCCCCTTACGAGCAGTACTTC. Residues: CASSDGVSPYEQYF.

The chain carries TRBV2 and TRBJ1-3; D gene uncertain. V was clipped by 4 bases and J by 8 bases, with 15 bases between them. Germline-derived CDR1 and CDR2 are SNHLY and FYNNEI. This CDR3 contains 14 residues. The CDR3 spells CASSVITGGYTIYF. Written as DNA, the CDR3 is TGTGCCAGCAGTGTGATAACTGGTGGCTACACCATATATTTT.

This clonotype occurred once. This rearrangement joins TRBV15 to TRBJ1-6; D ambiguous. This CDR3 has 14 amino acids. CDR1 LNHNV and CDR2 YYDKDF come from the germline V gene (reference sequence). V was trimmed by 4 bases and J by 9 bases, leaving 13 bases between them. CDR3 protein: CATSTPLSGSPLHF. For the CDR3, the DNA is TGTGCCACCAGCACCCCCCTGTCCGGTTCACCCCTCCACTTT.

The J gene is TRBJ1-2, the V gene TRBV29-1, with 7 bases that match TRBD1. Germline lookup yields CDR1 SQVTM and CDR2 ANQGSEA. Trimming took 7 bases from V and 4 from J; bases not matched to a gene: 9. This CDR3 contains 13 residues. CDR3: CSASKDRVYGYTF. CDR3 in DNA: TGCAGCGCCTCCAAAGACAGGGTCTATGGCTACACCTTC.

This clonotype was detected many times. This chain connects TRBV6-1 to TRBJ2-7, with TRBD1 matching 8 bases. The CDR3 spans 15 residues. With V trimmed by 6 bases and J by 1 base, 8 bases remained unmatched. Germline CDR1 reads MNHNS; CDR2 reads SASEGT. The CDR3 sequence: CASRPRGPASYEQYF. The CDR3 DNA sequence: TGTGCCAGCAGACCCAGGGGGCCGGCATCCTACGAGCAGTACTTC.

The chain combines TRBV25-1 with TRBJ1-1; D gene uncertain. The CDR3 contains 12 residues. Trimming shortened V by 7 bases and J by 6 bases, and 12 bases separated the two germline ends. Germline CDR1 and CDR2: MGHDK and SYGVNS. The CDR3 coding sequence is TGTGCCAGCAATGCCGGAGTGGCTGAAGCTTTCTTT. Translation gives CASNAGVAEAFF.

V and J are TRBV20-1 and TRBJ2-5, with 12 bases identical to TRBD2. CDR1 and CDR2 (germline): DFQATT, SNEGSKA (reference sequence). The CDR3 loop spans 17 amino acids. J was trimmed by 2 bases and V by 6 bases; bases with no gene match: 13. The CDR3 reads CSARSSGGAWEQETQYF. DNA for the CDR3: TGCAGTGCAAGGTCTAGCGGGGGGGCTTGGGAACAAGAGACCCAGTACTTC.